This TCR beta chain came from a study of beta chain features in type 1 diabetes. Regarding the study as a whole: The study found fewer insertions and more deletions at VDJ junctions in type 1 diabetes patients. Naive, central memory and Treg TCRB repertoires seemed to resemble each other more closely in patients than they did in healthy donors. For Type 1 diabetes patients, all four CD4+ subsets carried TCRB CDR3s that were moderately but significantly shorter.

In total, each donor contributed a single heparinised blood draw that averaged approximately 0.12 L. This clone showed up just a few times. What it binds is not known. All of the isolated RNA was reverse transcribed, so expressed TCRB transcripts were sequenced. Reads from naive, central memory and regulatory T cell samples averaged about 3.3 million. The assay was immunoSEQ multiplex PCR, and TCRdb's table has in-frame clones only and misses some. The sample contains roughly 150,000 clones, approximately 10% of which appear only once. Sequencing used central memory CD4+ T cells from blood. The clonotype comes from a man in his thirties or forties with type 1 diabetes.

As DNA, the CDR3 is TGTGCCATCAGTGACACAAGGGGGCCGGGTGAAAAACTGTTTTTT. It codes for CAISDTRGPGEKLFF. The rearrangement joins TRBV10-3 to TRBJ1-4; the match to TRBD1 covers 7 bases. Unmatched junction bases numbered 8, after V lost 3 bases and J lost 7 bases. Germline V gives CDR1 ENHRY, CDR2 SYGVKD. The CDR3 extends over 15 amino acids.